This T cell receptor (beta chain) derives from a study of beta chain features in type 1 diabetes. The wider study: Examination spanned some 100 million sorted cells from all samples. Findings and caveats of the study: Patients with Type 1 diabetes showed moderately but significantly shorter TCRB CDR3s in all four CD4+ subsets.

One heparinised draw, averaging around 120 mL, was taken per donor. Markers CD45RO/CCR7/CD25/CD127/CD95/CD27 served to sort CD4+ naive, central memory, regulatory and stem cell-like memory cells. Sorting produced populations that all topped 95% purity. Sequencing targeted expressed TCRB transcripts, as all isolated RNA had been reverse transcribed. Produced via immunoSEQ multiplex PCR; TCRdb's table is partial and in-frame only. The table shows over 150,000 clones, with 7.5% to 9.5% occurring only once. Of note for this clone: Its antigen is currently unknown.

Looked up from germline, CDR1 is WSHSY and CDR2 is SAAADI. This CDR3 has 14 amino acids. V gave up 7 bases and J gave up 2 bases; unmatched junction bases: 5. The sequenced sample consisted of central memory CD4+ T cells from blood. V usage is TRBV10-2 and J usage is TRBJ2-5; 9 bases match TRBD2. The origin of this receptor is a woman under 30 with type 1 diabetes. The CDR3 nucleotides read TGCGCCAGCACTCAGCGGGGGGTTCAAGAGACCCAGTACTTC. Residues: CASTQRGVQETQYF.